One and the same sample provided the 4 T cell receptor beta chains below, sequenced in a study of T cell repertoires in cytomegalovirus infection. TCRdb recomputed calls from the reads with MiXCR, one row per CDR3 protein. The sample lists 310,000 or so distinct CDR3 sequences, roughly a sixth seen once, with about 12% in the top ten. The sample taken for sequencing was PBMCs. The source is a human donor in good health (CMV status not recorded). Some clones in this sample may be carry-over from other donors' samples.

This clonotype was seen at least ten times. V usage is TRBV6-2 or TRBV6-3 and J usage is TRBJ2-3, with 8 nucleotides matching TRBD2. The trim removed 2 bases at V and 3 bases at J, leaving 10 bases unmatched. Germline V gene lookup returns CDR1 MNHEY and CDR2 SVGEGT. The CDR3 length is 17 residues. The CDR3 DNA is TGTGCCAGCAGTTACCCCACGGCGGGGGGCCCGACAGATACGCAGTATTTT. Translated, it gives CASSYPTAGGPTDTQYF.

In this sample, this clonotype turned up many times. V gene TRBV7-9 combines with J gene TRBJ1-5; D is uncertain. This CDR3 region has 15 residues. Trimming shortened V by 3 bases and J by 2 bases, and 11 bases separated the two germline ends. Germline V CDR1 and CDR2: SEHNR, FQNEAQ (reference sequence). DNA for the CDR3: TGTGCCAGCAGCTTCCGGGGAGAGGGCAATCAGCCCCAGCATTTT. This translates into CASSFRGEGNQPQHF.

This clonotype came up many times. V usage is TRBV12-3 or TRBV12-4 and J usage is TRBJ1-1; TRBD1 matches 7 bases. Germline trimming cut 2 bases from V and 3 bases from J; bases unmatched to any gene: 9. The CDR3 extends over 16 amino acids. The CDR3 loop reads CASSLSPGQIYTEAFF. Here the CDR3 DNA reads TGTGCCAGCAGTTTATCCCCGGGACAGATATACACTGAAGCTTTCTTT.

This clonotype was counted between two and nine times. The gene calls are TRBV25-1 and TRBJ2-7; tentative D call: TRBD2 (7 bases). Trimming took off 6 bases at V and 2 bases at J, with 20 bases between the two ends. This CDR3 contains 16 residues. Germline V gives CDR1 MGHDK, CDR2 SYGVNS. CDR3 in amino acids: CASSDRGARLAYEQYF. The CDR3 DNA reads TGTGCCAGCAGCGATCGGGGGGCCAGACTGGCCTACGAGCAGTACTTC.